The entry that follows covers one TCR beta chain sequence. Its recognized antigen is unknown. Within one base of it there is no much larger clone, and no base qualities were kept. The CDR3 holds 13 amino acids from the cysteine to the phenylalanine. The CDR3 DNA has 39 bases and is translated from base 1. CDR1 and CDR2, per the germline V gene, are SGHRS and YFSETQ. V lost 4 bases and J lost 3 bases; the stretch between them is 11 bases long. This entry comes from a study of memory CD4+ T cells and cytomegalovirus serostatus (dated by TCRdb to between 2018 and 2021). With regard to the full study: The cohort included approximately 35 healthy adults from Belgium, of whom 9 were CMV seropositive and about 25 were CMV seronegative. To replicate a published TCR-based CMV serostatus classifier, the researchers sequenced the CD4+ memory TCRbeta repertoires of a Belgian cohort whose cytomegalovirus serostatus was known.

Single viable CD3+CD4+CD8-CD45RO+ cells were sorted as memory CD4+ T cells on a FACSAria II. CMV serostatus was determined using a Roche Elecsys assay that detects serum IgG against CMV pp150, pp28, p38 and p52. After the samples were thawed, total CD4+ T cells were enriched through positive selection using CD4 magnetic microbeads. The samples came from a different study that was designed specifically to examine the CD4+ T cell memory repertoire. Peripheral blood mononuclear cells were isolated and cryopreserved according to standard operating procedures, and serum was kept at -80 degrees C. The staining relied on CD3-PerCP (BW264/56), CD4-APC (RPA-T4), CD45RO-PE (UCHT1) and CD8-Pacific Orange (3B5) antibodies, and Sytox blue was used to exclude non-viable cells. What the research found in general, with its limitations: Of 164 previously reported CMV-associated TCRbeta sequences, about 62 appeared in the CD4+ memory repertoires, each in one to five individuals. CMV serostatus prediction reached a median bootstrapped AUC of approximately 0.95 with the original framework and 0.75 to 0.92 with a US-trained random forest. On the Belgian cohort, the classifier built on the original framework reached a median bootstrapped AUC of around 0.95, with a 95% CI of 0.76-1.00. Unlike the original study, which covered naive and memory CD4+ and CD8+ populations, the Belgian study sequenced only CD4+CD45RO+ memory cells. Results were interpreted as suggesting that the CMV-associated TCR signature is largely present in the CD4+ memory repertoire.

The Quick-DNA Microprep Kit was used to extract genomic DNA from the sorted cells. TCRbeta DNA was amplified with the immunoSEQ hsTCRbeta kit following the manufacturer's protocol. An Illumina MiSeq instrument was used to sequence the TCRbeta libraries. In the paper's pipeline: Following removal of out-of-frame sequences, 2,204,828 distinct TCRbeta sequences were retained, with an average of around 70,000 per individual. Each individual was scored using the number of 150 to 200 previously reported CMV-associated TCRbeta sequences that the individual carried and the total number of productive distinct TCRbeta sequences. A beta-binomial model was reimplemented in Python, and scikit-learn random forests with default parameters were trained on data from the US cohort. On the Belgian cohort, classifier performance was reported as the median AUC, along with percentile confidence intervals, across 10,000 bootstrap iterations. This immuneACCESS table, as held by TCRdb, lists in-frame sequences with V and J called but not all clones. Of the missing ones, under half trace to an unresolved V gene in checked studies; the others have no known cause. V and J calls and clone size come straight from that table; D and trimming were deduced from the DNA. A total of tens of thousands of clones appear in this sample, 70% to 80% of them only once. The top ten hold around 1.6% of the sample.

Sequenced sample: memory CD4+ T cells from blood. The rearrangement joined TRBV5-1 to TRBJ2-7; the D gene is perhaps TRBD1, from 7 matching bases. The sequence came from an adult in good health and CMV-seronegative. The DNA sequence reads TGCGCCAGCAGCGCGGGACAGAACTACGAGCAGTACTTC. It translates to CASSAGQNYEQYF.